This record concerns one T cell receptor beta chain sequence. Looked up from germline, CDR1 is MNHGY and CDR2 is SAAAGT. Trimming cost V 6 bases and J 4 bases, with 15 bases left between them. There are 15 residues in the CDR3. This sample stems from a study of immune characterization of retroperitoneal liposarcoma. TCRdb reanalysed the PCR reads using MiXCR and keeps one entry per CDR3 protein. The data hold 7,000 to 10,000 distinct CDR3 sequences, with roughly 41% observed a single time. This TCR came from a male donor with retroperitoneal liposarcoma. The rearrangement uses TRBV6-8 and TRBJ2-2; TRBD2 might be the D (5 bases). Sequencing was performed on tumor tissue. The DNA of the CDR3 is TGTGCCAGCAGGGTCACCGGGGAATTCACCGGGGAGCTGTTTTTT. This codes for CASRVTGEFTGELFF.